The 27 T cell receptor beta chains in this list originate from one sample, sequenced in a study of Graves' ophthalmopathy and Graves' hyperthyroidism. For repertoire sequencing, the TCR beta CDR3 regions were amplified from RNA transcripts. RT-PCR in the first round used HTBI primers; a second-round multiplex PCR followed. TCRdb called the multiplex PCR reads again in MiXCR, with one record for every CDR3 protein. The table records some 1.1 million distinct CDR3 sequences, 35% to 40% of them present only once. The specimen was peripheral blood or thyroid tissue (not recorded which). These TCRs come from an adult man with Graves' hyperthyroidism.

This chain joins TRBV2 and TRBJ1-2; D might be TRBD1 (5 bases). The V end lost 3 bases, the J end lost 6 bases, and 14 bases lay between the germline ends. Germline CDR1 SNHLY, CDR2 FYNNEI. CDR3 length equals 14 residues. DNA of the CDR3: TGTGCCAGCAGTGAGAGAACCCTGGGGCATGGCTACACCTTC. Protein: CASSERTLGHGYTF.

The chain links TRBV14 to TRBJ2-5; possibly TRBD1 or TRBD2 for D (6 bases each). This CDR3 contains 17 residues. The ends were cut back, 0 bases at V and 1 base at J, with 15 bases in the middle. Per the germline V gene, CDR1 is SGHDN and CDR2 is FVKESK. The CDR3 region has the DNA TGTGCCAGCAGCCAAGATCTAGTCGGGGGCACCCAAGAGACCCAGTACTTC. The encoded protein is CASSQDLVGGTQETQYF.

CDR3 residues: CASSGGPGPRLFHEQYF. As DNA, the CDR3 is TGTGCCAGCAGTGGTGGGCCGGGACCGAGGCTCTTCCACGAGCAGTACTTC. J is TRBJ2-7 and V is TRBV12-3 or TRBV12-4; D is possibly TRBD1 or TRBD2 (5 bases each). V shed 5 bases and J shed 5 bases, with 25 bases lying between them. The CDR3 is 17 amino acids.

Only a few counts were recorded for this clonotype. V usage is TRBV2 and J usage is TRBJ2-7; D tentatively fits TRBD1 or TRBD2 (6 bases each). This CDR3 contains 14 residues. Trimming pared 5 bases from V and 4 bases from J, leaving 15 bases between. From germline, CDR1 is SNHLY and CDR2 FYNNEI. The CDR3 is CASSPPGAGYEQYF. The DNA for the CDR3 is TGTGCCAGCAGTCCCCCGGGGGCTGGGTACGAGCAGTACTTC.

A note on this clonotype: With a much larger clone just one base away, this may be a read error. The gene calls are TRBV2 and TRBJ2-7; 8 nucleotides align to TRBD1. Germline V lookup: CDR1 SNHLY, CDR2 FYNNEI. CDR3 length equals 13 residues. The CDR3 sequence is CACSLSGGDSQYF. The CDR3 DNA sequence: TGTGCCTGCAGCTTATCAGGGGGCGATTCGCAGTACTTC.

This clonotype was counted only a few times. The rearrangement links TRBV7-8 to TRBJ2-7; 8 bases agree with TRBD1. The CDR3 has 16 amino acids. With 3 bases clipped from V and 3 bases from J, the junction kept 10 bases outside the gene matches. The germline V gene has CDR1 SGHVS and CDR2 FQNEAQ. CDR3 protein: CASSFSLVGQGYEQYF. Written as DNA, the CDR3 is TGTGCCAGCAGCTTTTCCCTAGTCGGACAGGGCTACGAGCAGTACTTC.

This clonotype occurred a few times. The rearrangement links TRBV6-5 to TRBJ1-4, with D possibly TRBD1 on 5 matching bases. Trimming took 2 bases from V and 1 from J, leaving 11 bases between them. The CDR3 runs to 16 residues. Germline CDR1 reads MNHEY; CDR2 reads SVGAGI. CDR3 amino acids: CASSYGTGGTNEKLFF. CDR3 bases: TGTGCCAGCAGTTACGGGACGGGAGGAACTAATGAAAAACTGTTTTTT.

This clonotype was seen only a few times. J is TRBJ1-4 and V is TRBV28; the D is unclear. V dropped 8 bases and J dropped 7 bases, with 11 bases sitting between them. Per the germline V gene, CDR1 is MDHEN and CDR2 is SYDVKM. CDR3 length: 12 residues. The CDR3 DNA follows: TGTGCCAGCGGGTTTTCGATTGAAAAACTGTTTTTT. Its translation is CASGFSIEKLFF.

This clonotype showed up many times. CDR3 amino acids: CASSPTPNQPQHF. The CDR3 nucleotides read TGTGCCAGCAGCCCCACTCCGAATCAGCCCCAGCATTTT. This chain joins TRBV13 and TRBJ1-5; D remains ambiguous. V lost 5 bases, J lost 4 bases, and 9 bases lay in between. The CDR3 loop spans 13 amino acids. Germline V CDR1 and CDR2: PRHDT, FYEKMQ (reference sequence).

The rearrangement links TRBV19 to TRBJ2-6; no definite D call. This CDR3 comprises 18 residues. In germline, CDR1 is LNHDA, CDR2 SQIVND (reference sequence). V shed 7 bases and J shed 0 bases, with 19 bases lying between them. The CDR3 DNA reads TGTGCCAGTACCCCGTTGGCCAGGTTCCGCTCTGGGGCCAACGTCCTGACTTTC. Amino acid sequence: CASTPLARFRSGANVLTF.

This clonotype was picked up many times. The chain joins TRBV12-3 or TRBV12-4 to TRBJ2-5; no clear D. The CDR3 is 13 amino acids. The ends were cut back, 3 bases at V and 5 bases at J, with 10 bases in the middle. The CDR3 bases are TGTGCCAGCAGTTTTAAGGATCGGGAGACCCAGTACTTC. Amino acids: CASSFKDRETQYF.

This rearrangement joins TRBV5-1 to TRBJ1-1, with 9 nucleotides matching TRBD1. From germline, CDR1 is SGHRS and CDR2 YFSETQ. The V segment lost 4 bases and the J segment 6 bases; nucleotides outside the gene matches: 13. The CDR3 length is 16 residues. The CDR3 DNA is TGCGCCAGCAGCCTACGCCCGGACACAGGGGGCTCTGAAGCTTTCTTT. Its translation is CASSLRPDTGGSEAFF.

The V and J genes are TRBV5-1 and TRBJ2-2; D not certain. The CDR3 runs to 12 residues. CDR1 is SGHRS and CDR2 is YFSETQ in the germline V gene. V was clipped by 2 bases and J by 7 bases, with 6 bases between them. DNA of the CDR3: TGCGCCAGCAGCTTCGACATCGGGGAGCTGTTTTTT. The encoded protein is CASSFDIGELFF.

The chain recombines TRBV7-9 with TRBJ1-1; tentatively, D is TRBD1 (6 bases). In germline, CDR1 is SEHNR, CDR2 FQNEAQ (reference sequence). The CDR3 runs 11 residues. V shed 8 bases and J shed 8 bases, with 12 bases lying between them. CDR3 DNA: TGTGCCAGCGATGCCGGGACAGAAGCTTTCTTT. Residues: CASDAGTEAFF.

This chain uses TRBV30 with TRBJ1-3; D is ambiguous. This CDR3 region has 14 residues. V dropped 0 bases and J dropped 3 bases, with 9 bases sitting between them. Germline values: CDR1 GTSNPN, CDR2 SVGIG (reference sequence). CDR3 protein: CAWSVDGVGNTIYF. Written as DNA, the CDR3 is TGTGCCTGGAGTGTAGATGGGGTTGGAAACACCATATATTTT.

This clonotype showed up many times. The rearrangement links TRBV7-3 to TRBJ1-1; tentative D call: TRBD1 (5 bases). Trimming removed 0 bases at V and 2 bases at J, with 10 bases between. The CDR3 covers 15 residues. Looked up from germline, CDR1 is SGHTA and CDR2 is FQGTGA. CDR3 sequence reads: CASSLTRQLNTEAFF. In nucleotides, the CDR3 is TGTGCCAGCAGCTTAACGCGACAGCTCAACACTGAAGCTTTCTTT.

This rearrangement joins TRBV10-2 to TRBJ1-2, with a weak D call TRBD1 (6 bases). From germline, CDR1 is WSHSY and CDR2 SAAADI. The CDR3 totals 18 residues. Trimming pared 2 bases from V and 2 bases from J, leaving 21 bases between. CDR3 residues: CASSEPDSLRVANYGYTF. The CDR3 DNA is TGCGCCAGCAGTGAGCCGGACAGTCTGAGAGTGGCCAACTATGGCTACACCTTC.

This clonotype was observed at least ten times. The chain joins TRBV6-5 to TRBJ2-7, with D possibly being TRBD2 (5 bases). Trimming shortened V by 5 bases and J by 2 bases, and 10 bases separated the two germline ends. The CDR3 is 13 amino acids. Germline assignment: CDR1 MNHEY and CDR2 SVGAGI. CDR3 in amino acids: CASSEAAPYEQYF. Written as DNA, the CDR3 is TGTGCCAGCAGTGAAGCGGCACCCTACGAGCAGTACTTC.

The V and J genes are TRBV7-9 and TRBJ2-3; no definite D call. CDR3 length equals 13 residues. CDR1 is SEHNR, CDR2 FQNEAQ, per germline (reference sequence). Trimming shortened V by 1 base and J by 5 bases, and 7 bases separated the two germline ends. The CDR3 region is CASSLGYGDTQYF. Written as DNA, the CDR3 is TGTGCCAGCAGCTTAGGATATGGAGATACGCAGTATTTT.

The sample holds many counts of this clonotype. This sequence joins TRBV6-1 and TRBJ2-7, with TRBD1 matching over 8 bases. With 1 base clipped from V and 6 bases from J, the junction kept 5 bases outside the gene matches. Germline CDR1 and CDR2: MNHNS and SASEGT. CDR3 length: 14 amino acids. The DNA of the CDR3 is TGTGCCAGCAGTGAAGGGACAGGGAGCGGCGAGCAGTACTTC. It yields the protein CASSEGTGSGEQYF.

The V and J genes are TRBV19 and TRBJ1-1; no clear D gene. Germline V gene sequence: CDR1 LNHDA, CDR2 SQIVND (reference sequence). V gave up 5 bases and J gave up 0 bases, with 19 bases separating them. The CDR3 runs to 17 residues. CDR3 nucleotide sequence: TGTGCCAGTAGTTTAAGCGGCAGCCTAATCATGAACACTGAAGCTTTCTTT. Protein product: CASSLSGSLIMNTEAFF. The full variable domain, in which reference TRBV19 and TRBJ1-1 provide the parts outside the CDR3, is DGGITQSPKYLFRKEGQNVTLSCEQNLNHDAMYWYRQDPGQGLRLIYYSQIVNDFQKGDIAEGYSVSREKKESFPLTVTSAQKNPTAFYLCASSLSGSLIMNTEAFFGQGTRLTVV.

The chain uses TRBV10-3 and TRBJ1-2, with D unclear. V was trimmed by 10 bases and J by 8 bases, leaving 20 bases between them. The germline V gene encodes CDR1 ENHRY and CDR2 SYGVKD. The CDR3 has 13 residues. The CDR3 region is CASRALLRGGYTF. CDR3 coding DNA: TGTGCCAGCCGCGCCCTACTTCGAGGAGGCTACACCTTC.

The chain is built from TRBV30 and TRBJ1-1; the D gene is possibly TRBD1 (6 bases). With 1 base removed from V and 3 bases from J, the gap between germline ends came to 15 bases. There are 15 residues in the CDR3. Germline loops: CDR1 GTSNPN, CDR2 SVGIG (reference sequence). The CDR3 coding sequence is TGTGCCTGGAGTGAAGGACAGTGGATCTACACTGAAGCTTTCTTT. Translation gives CAWSEGQWIYTEAFF.

A single count supports this clonotype. The V gene is TRBV29-1, the J gene TRBJ2-5; possibly TRBD1 for D (5 bases). Per the germline V gene, CDR1 is SQVTM and CDR2 is ANQGSEA. The ends were cut back, 7 bases at V and 5 bases at J, with 20 bases in the middle. The length of the CDR3 is 14 residues. The CDR3 sequence: CSAAPTEIPETQYF. CDR3 sequence (DNA): TGCAGCGCCGCCCCGACAGAGATCCCGGAGACCCAGTACTTC.

This chain uses TRBV5-1 with TRBJ2-7; D is perhaps TRBD1 or TRBD2 (8 bases each). Between the trimmed V and J ends, which lost 1 base and 2 bases, there was a span of 19 bases. The CDR3 is made up of 17 amino acids. CDR1 is SGHRS and CDR2 is YFSETQ in the germline V gene. CDR3 in amino acids: CASSLSRGREVPYEQYF. The CDR3 DNA reads TGCGCCAGCAGCTTGAGCAGGGGGCGGGAGGTCCCCTACGAGCAGTACTTC.

This clonotype has at least ten counts. V is TRBV5-1 and J is TRBJ2-7; tentative D call: TRBD1 (6 bases). From germline, CDR1 is SGHRS and CDR2 YFSETQ. Trimming left V 4 bases short and J 2 bases short, with 10 bases between. The CDR3 loop spans 13 amino acids. In DNA, the CDR3 is TGCGCCAGCAGCACGGGACATACCTACGAGCAGTACTTC. It yields the protein CASSTGHTYEQYF.

This sequence joins TRBV6-1 and TRBJ1-2, with TRBD1 matching over 12 bases. The CDR3 runs 15 residues. The V gene end was trimmed by 6 bases and the J gene end by 7 bases; junction bases not matched to a gene: 9. CDR1 is MNHNS and CDR2 is SASEGT in the germline V gene. The CDR3 DNA is TGTGCCAGCAGAGAGGCCGGGACAGGGGGCGTTGGCTACACCTTC. Residues: CASREAGTGGVGYTF.